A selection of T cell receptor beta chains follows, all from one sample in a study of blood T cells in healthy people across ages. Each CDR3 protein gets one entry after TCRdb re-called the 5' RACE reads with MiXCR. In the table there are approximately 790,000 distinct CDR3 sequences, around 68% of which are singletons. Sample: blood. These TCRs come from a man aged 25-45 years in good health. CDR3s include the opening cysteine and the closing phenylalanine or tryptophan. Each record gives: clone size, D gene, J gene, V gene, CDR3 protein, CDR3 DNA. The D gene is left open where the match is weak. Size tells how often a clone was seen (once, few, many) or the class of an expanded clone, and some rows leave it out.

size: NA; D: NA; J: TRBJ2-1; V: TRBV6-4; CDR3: CASSPVGAWSYNEQFF; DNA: TGTGCCAGCAGTCCGGTCGGGGCATGGTCCTACAATGAGCAGTTCTTC
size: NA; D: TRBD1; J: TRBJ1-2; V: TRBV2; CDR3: CASTRGQGPTYGYTF; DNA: TGTGCCAGTACCAGGGGGCAAGGACCCACCTATGGCTACACCTTC
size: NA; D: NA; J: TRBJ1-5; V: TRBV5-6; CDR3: CASSLRDSYQPQHF; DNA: TGTGCCAGCAGCTTACGGGACTCTTATCAGCCCCAGCATTTT
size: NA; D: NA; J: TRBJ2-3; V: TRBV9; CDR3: CASSVAGASDTQYF; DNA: TGTGCCAGCAGCGTAGCGGGGGCCTCGGATACGCAGTATTTT
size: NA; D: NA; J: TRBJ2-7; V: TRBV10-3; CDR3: CAISTEIGTYEQYF; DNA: TGTGCCATCAGCACAGAAATAGGGACCTACGAGCAGTACTTC
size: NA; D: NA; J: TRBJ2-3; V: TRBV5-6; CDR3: CASSTGGRVRVMYF; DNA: TGTGCCAGCAGCACCGGGGGTCGAGTTCGGGTCATGTATTTT
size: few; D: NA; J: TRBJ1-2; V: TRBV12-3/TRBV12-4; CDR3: CASSLEAVEGYTF; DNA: TGTGCCAGCAGTTTAGAAGCGGTGGAAGGCTACACCTTC
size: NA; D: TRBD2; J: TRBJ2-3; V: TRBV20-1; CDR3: CSARARLGAGADTQYF; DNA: TGCAGTGCTAGAGCGCGGCTCGGGGCGGGGGCAGATACGCAGTATTTT
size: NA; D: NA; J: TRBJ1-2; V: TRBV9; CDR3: CASSVSTILDTYGYTF; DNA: TGTGCCAGCAGCGTATCTACGATCCTGGACACTTATGGCTACACCTTC
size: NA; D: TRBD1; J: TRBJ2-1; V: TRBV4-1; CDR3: CASSLGGGYSNEQFF; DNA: TGCGCCAGCAGCCTAGGGGGCGGGTACAGCAATGAGCAGTTCTTC
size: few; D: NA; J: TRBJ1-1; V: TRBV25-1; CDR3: CASSRGENTEAFF; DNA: TGTGCCAGCAGTCGGGGGGAGAACACTGAAGCTTTCTTT
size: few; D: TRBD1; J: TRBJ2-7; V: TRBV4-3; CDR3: CASSHLQGGPYEQYF; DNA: TGCGCCAGCAGCCACCTACAGGGGGGCCCCTACGAGCAGTACTTC
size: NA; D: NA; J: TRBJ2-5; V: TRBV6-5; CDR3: CASSSTDWGEYF; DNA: TGTGCCAGCAGTTCCACGGACTGGGGGGAGTACTTC
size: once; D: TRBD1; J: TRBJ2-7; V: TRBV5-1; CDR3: CASRTGNSDEQYF; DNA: TGCGCCAGCCGGACAGGGAACAGCGACGAGCAGTACTTC
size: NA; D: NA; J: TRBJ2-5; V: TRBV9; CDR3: CASSHSSAGTQETQYF; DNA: TGTGCCAGCAGTCACAGTTCGGCAGGGACTCAAGAGACCCAGTACTTC
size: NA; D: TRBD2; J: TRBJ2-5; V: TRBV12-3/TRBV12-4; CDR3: CASTEGSGVSETQYF; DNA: TGTGCCAGCACCGAAGGTAGCGGGGTTTCGGAGACCCAGTACTTC
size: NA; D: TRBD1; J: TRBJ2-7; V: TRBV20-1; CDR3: CSARKQGRTSHYEQYF; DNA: TGCAGTGCTAGAAAACAGGGGCGGACTTCCCACTACGAGCAGTACTTC
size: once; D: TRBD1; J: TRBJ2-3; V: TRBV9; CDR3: CASSVQGDLTDTQYF; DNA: TGTGCCAGCAGCGTCCAGGGGGACCTCACAGATACGCAGTATTTT
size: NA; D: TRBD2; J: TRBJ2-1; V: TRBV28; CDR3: CASSGVAGENYNEQFF; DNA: TGTGCCAGCAGTGGGGTAGCGGGGGAGAACTACAATGAGCAGTTCTTC
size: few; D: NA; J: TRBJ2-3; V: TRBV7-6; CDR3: CASSLFLARADTQYF; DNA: TGTGCCAGCAGCTTATTTCTAGCACGGGCAGATACGCAGTATTTT
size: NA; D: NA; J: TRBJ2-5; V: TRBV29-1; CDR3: CTVTGGGQETQYF; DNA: TGCACAGTAACAGGTGGAGGGCAAGAGACCCAGTACTTC
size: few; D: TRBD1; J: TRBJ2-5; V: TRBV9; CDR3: CASSFGTGAETQYF; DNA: TGTGCCAGCAGCTTCGGGACAGGAGCAGAGACCCAGTACTTC
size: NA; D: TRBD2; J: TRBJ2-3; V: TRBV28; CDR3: CARGSGGATCTDTQYF; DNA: TGTGCCAGAGGTAGCGGGGGGGCGACGTGCACAGATACGCAGTATTTT
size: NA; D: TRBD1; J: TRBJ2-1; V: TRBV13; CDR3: CASSVEGDRAKFF; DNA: TGTGCCAGCAGCGTAGAAGGGGACAGGGCAAAGTTCTTC
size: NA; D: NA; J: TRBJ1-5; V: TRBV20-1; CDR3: CSARARVRQPQHF; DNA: TGCAGTGCTAGGGCCAGGGTCAGGCAGCCCCAGCATTTT
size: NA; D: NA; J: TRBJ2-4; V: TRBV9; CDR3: CASSPAGALAKNIQYF; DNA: TGTGCCAGCAGCCCCGCTGGGGCTCTAGCCAAAAACATTCAGTACTTC
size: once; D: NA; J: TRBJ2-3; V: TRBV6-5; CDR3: CASSYFLTDTQYF; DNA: TGTGCCAGCAGTTACTTCCTCACAGATACGCAGTATTTT
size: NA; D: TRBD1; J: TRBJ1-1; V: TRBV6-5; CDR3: CASVRPGQVPTEAFF; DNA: TGTGCCAGCGTGCGGCCGGGACAGGTGCCCACTGAAGCTTTCTTT
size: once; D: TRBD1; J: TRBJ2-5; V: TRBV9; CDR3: CASSVPKAAGGGETQYF; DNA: TGTGCCAGCAGCGTCCCTAAGGCCGCAGGGGGCGGGGAGACCCAGTACTTC
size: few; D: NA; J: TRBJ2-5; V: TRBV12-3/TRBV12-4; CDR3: CASSLGSYQETQYF; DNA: TGTGCCAGCAGTTTAGGGTCGTACCAAGAGACCCAGTACTTC
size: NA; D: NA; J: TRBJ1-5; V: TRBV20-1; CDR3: CSAVERAGNQPQHF; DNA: TGCAGTGCTGTGGAGAGGGCGGGCAATCAGCCCCAGCATTTT
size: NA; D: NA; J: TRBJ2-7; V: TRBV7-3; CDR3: CASSLDAGDGYEQYF; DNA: TGTGCCAGCAGCTTAGATGCAGGGGATGGCTACGAGCAGTACTTC
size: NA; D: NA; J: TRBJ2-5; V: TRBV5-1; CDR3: CASSLAPAQETQYF; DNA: TGCGCCAGCAGCTTGGCCCCGGCGCAAGAGACCCAGTACTTC
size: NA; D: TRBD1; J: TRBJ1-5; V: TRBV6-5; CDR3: CASSSDRGPNQPQHF; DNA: TGTGCCAGCAGTTCTGACAGGGGACCCAATCAGCCCCAGCATTTT
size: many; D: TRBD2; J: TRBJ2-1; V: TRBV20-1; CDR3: CSARGASGGGSYNEQFF; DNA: TGCAGTGCTAGAGGTGCTAGCGGGGGGGGCTCCTACAATGAGCAGTTCTTC
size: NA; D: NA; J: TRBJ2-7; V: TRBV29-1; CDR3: CSVEEMGEQYF; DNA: TGCAGCGTTGAGGAGATGGGTGAGCAGTACTTC
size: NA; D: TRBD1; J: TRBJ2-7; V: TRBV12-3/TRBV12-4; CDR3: CASSLGQAFNEQYF; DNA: TGTGCCAGCAGTCTGGGACAGGCTTTCAACGAGCAGTACTTC